The 32 T cell receptor beta chains below come from one sample, sequenced in a study of blood T cell repertoires in COVID-19. The assay was immunoSEQ multiplex PCR, and TCRdb's table has in-frame clones only and misses some. The table has around 400,000 clones, around 87% seen once. The sample consisted of peripheral blood. These receptor sequences come from a woman aged 60-75 years with COVID-19, enrolled during active disease.

V usage is TRBV18 and J usage is TRBJ2-6, with D possibly TRBD2 on 5 matching bases. V lost 2 bases and J lost 2, with 10 bases in between. The germline V gene has CDR1 KGHSH and CDR2 LQKENI. The CDR3 has 16 residues. The CDR3 region has the DNA TGTGCCAGCTCACCAGGCCTCGGGACTGGGGCCAACGTCCTGACTTTC. It codes for CASSPGLGTGANVLTF. The whole variable domain, filled in from reference TRBV18 and TRBJ2-6, reads NAGVMQNPRHLVRRRGQEARLRCSPMKGHSHVYWYRQLPEEGLKFMVYLQKENIIDESGMPKERFSAEFPKEGPSILRIQQVVRGDSAAYFCASSPGLGTGANVLTFGAGSRLTVL.

This chain joins TRBV12-3 or TRBV12-4 and TRBJ1-1; D gene ambiguous. The CDR3 has 12 amino acids. V was cut by 2 bases and J by 9 bases, with 10 bases left in between. CDR3 amino acids: CASSLTFDQAFF. In DNA, the CDR3 is TGTGCCAGCAGTTTAACTTTCGATCAAGCTTTCTTT.

V usage is TRBV11-2 and J usage is TRBJ1-2; TRBD1 aligns across 8 bases. The junction had 11 bases not matched to a gene; V was cut back by 5 bases and J by 0 bases. The CDR3 covers 17 residues. Germline V gene data show CDR1 as SGHAT and CDR2 as FQNNGV. The CDR3 region is CASSPTLGQDANYGYTF. The DNA of the CDR3 is TGTGCCAGCAGCCCTACCTTGGGACAGGACGCTAACTATGGCTACACCTTC.

The chain uses TRBV7-3 and TRBJ2-1; 7 nucleotides agree with TRBD1. This CDR3 spans 15 amino acids. V lost 4 bases and J lost 4; bases outside the gene matches: 7. Germline-derived CDR1 and CDR2 are SGHTA and FQGTGA. CDR3 nucleotides: TGTGCCAGCAGCTCAGACCGACAGGGTTACAATGAGCAGTTCTTC. Residues: CASSSDRQGYNEQFF. Looking up the rest from reference TRBV7-3 and TRBJ2-1 gives the full variable domain: GAGVSQTPSNKVTEKGKYVELRCDPISGHTALYWYRQSLGQGPEFLIYFQGTGAADDSGLPNDRFFAVRPEGSVSTLKIQRTERGDSAVYLCASSSDRQGYNEQFFGPGTRLTVL.

This clone was found many times. V usage is TRBV5-1 and J usage is TRBJ2-1; possibly TRBD2 for D (6 bases). The length of the CDR3 is 15 residues. The germline V gene encodes CDR1 SGHRS and CDR2 YFSETQ. The V end was cut by 5 bases, the J end by 10 bases, with 22 bases between. The CDR3 sequence: CASRKTVTEEGEQFF. Here the CDR3 DNA reads TGCGCCAGCAGAAAGACAGTAACCGAGGAGGGAGAGCAGTTCTTC.

The table lists this clone with a count of one. The V call is TRBV19, the J call TRBJ2-3; 10 positions agree with TRBD2. The V gene end was trimmed by 8 bases and the J gene end by 7 bases; junction bases not matched to a gene: 6. From germline, CDR1 is LNHDA and CDR2 SQIVND (reference sequence). This CDR3 spans 13 amino acids. The CDR3 protein is CASSLAGVNTQYF. Here the CDR3 DNA reads TGTGCCAGTTCCCTAGCGGGGGTGAATACGCAGTATTTT.

V gene TRBV18 combines with J gene TRBJ2-7; D is possibly TRBD1 (5 bases). Trimming shortened V by 6 bases and J by 0 bases, and 9 bases separated the two germline ends. Germline CDR1 KGHSH, CDR2 LQKENI. CDR3 length: 13 residues. CDR3 in amino acids: CASSVTDSYEQYF. The CDR3, as DNA: TGTGCCAGCTCTGTGACAGACTCCTACGAGCAGTACTTC.

V usage is TRBV6-6 and J usage is TRBJ1-2, with D tentatively TRBD1 (5 bases). The CDR3 loop spans 13 amino acids. Trimming took off 4 bases at V and 3 bases at J, with 9 bases between the two ends. Germline CDR1 reads MNHNY; CDR2 reads SVGAGI (reference sequence). CDR3 amino acids: CASSLGLDYGYTF. As DNA, the CDR3 is TGTGCCAGCAGTTTGGGACTTGACTATGGCTACACCTTC.

V and J are TRBV6-5 and TRBJ1-1, with D perhaps TRBD1 (5 bases). V lost 8 bases and J 8 bases, leaving 21 bases between the germline ends. The CDR3 sequence is 14 residues long. CDR1 MNHEY and CDR2 SVGAGI come from the germline V gene. The CDR3 sequence is CASFVPGGLTEAFF. In nucleotides, the CDR3 is TGTGCCAGCTTTGTCCCCGGGGGGTTGACCGAAGCTTTCTTT.

The V gene is TRBV5-5, the J gene TRBJ1-6, with 10 nucleotides matching TRBD1. Trimming cost V 4 bases and J 7 bases; bases outside gene matches: 8. The CDR3 loop spans 16 amino acids. Germline values: CDR1 SGHKS, CDR2 YYEKEE (reference sequence). CDR3 DNA sequence: TGTGCCAGCAGCATTGGACAGGGGGTCTACAATTCACCCCTCCACTTT. It specifies CASSIGQGVYNSPLHF.

This clone appeared a single time. V gene TRBV30 combines with J gene TRBJ2-3; weak D call: TRBD2 (7 bases). Per germline, CDR1 GTSNPN and CDR2 SVGIG (reference sequence). Trimming took off 2 bases at V and 4 bases at J, with 16 bases between the two ends. CDR3 size: 15 residues. CDR3: CAWSFGGPLSDTQYF. As DNA, the CDR3 is TGTGCCTGGAGTTTCGGGGGGCCACTATCAGATACGCAGTATTTT.

The chain links TRBV7-2 to TRBJ2-7, with D possibly being TRBD2 (7 bases). Germline-derived CDR1 and CDR2 are SGHTA and FQGNSA. The CDR3 totals 15 residues. V was pared by 1 base and J by 2 bases, with 12 bases between. This CDR3 is CASSLGAGAPYEQYF. As DNA, the CDR3 is TGTGCCAGCAGCTTAGGGGCGGGGGCCCCCTACGAGCAGTACTTC.

This clone came up a few times. This rearrangement joins TRBV6-6 to TRBJ1-3, with TRBD1 identical over 7 bases. V shed 8 bases and J 6 bases; nucleotides not matched to a gene: 7. Germline CDR1 MNHNY, CDR2 SVGAGI (reference sequence). The CDR3 loop spans 13 amino acids. The CDR3 DNA reads TGTGCCAGCGCCGGACAGGCGGAAAACACCATATATTTT. Its translation: CASAGQAENTIYF.

This chain uses TRBV3-1 (or the pseudogene TRBV3-2) with TRBJ1-3; TRBD1 is a possible D gene (5 bases). This CDR3 contains 14 residues. Trimming took off 4 bases at V and 2 bases at J, with 9 bases between the two ends. Germline V gene lookup returns CDR1 LGHDT and CDR2 YNNKEL (reference sequence). In DNA, the CDR3 is TGTGCCAGCAGCCCCTGGGGCGCTGGAAACACCATATATTTT. Its translation: CASSPWGAGNTIYF.

J is TRBJ1-3 and V is TRBV6-5; D remains unclear. Germline V gene sequence: CDR1 MNHEY, CDR2 SVGAGI. V was shortened by 4 bases and J by 7 bases, with 14 bases between the two germline ends. This CDR3 is built from 14 residues. The CDR3 nucleotides read TGTGCCAGCAGTTGGAGGAGAGGGAGGAACACCATATATTTT. Protein product: CASSWRRGRNTIYF.

The V and J genes are TRBV6-1 and TRBJ1-2; D call uncertain. V was cut by 2 bases and J by 2 bases, with 6 bases left in between. CDR1 MNHNS and CDR2 SASEGT come from the germline V gene. This CDR3 is built from 13 residues. The CDR3 sequence: CASSENNNYGYTF. The DNA for the CDR3 is TGTGCCAGCAGTGAAAACAACAACTATGGCTACACCTTC.

This clone was detected only a few times. The chain carries TRBV5-5 and TRBJ1-6; D is unclear. CDR3 size: 17 residues. Germline loops: CDR1 SGHKS, CDR2 YYEKEE (reference sequence). Trimming removed 0 bases at V and 0 bases at J, with 10 bases between. CDR3 sequence: CASSLDEWSSYNSPLHF. The CDR3 coding sequence is TGTGCCAGCAGCTTGGATGAGTGGAGCTCCTATAATTCACCCCTCCACTTT.

The chain uses TRBV6-5 and TRBJ1-5, with TRBD1 matching 8 bases. The CDR3 length is 15 residues. The J segment lost 2 bases and the V segment lost 9 bases, leaving 9 bases of the junction unmatched. The germline V gene encodes CDR1 MNHEY and CDR2 SVGAGI. CDR3 in amino acids: CASNFGQGGNQPQHF. In nucleotides, the CDR3 is TGTGCCAGTAATTTTGGACAGGGCGGCAATCAGCCCCAGCATTTT.

The V and J genes are TRBV27 and TRBJ1-4; TRBD1 matches 9 bases. The J segment lost 7 bases and the V segment lost 7 bases, leaving 7 bases of the junction unmatched. Per germline, CDR1 MNHEY and CDR2 SMNVEV (reference sequence). The CDR3 spans 14 residues. The CDR3 spells CASINRGRGEKLFF. CDR3 nucleotide sequence: TGTGCCAGCATCAACAGGGGGCGAGGTGAAAAACTGTTTTTT.

The J gene is TRBJ2-1, the V gene TRBV6-5; 7 bases are shared with TRBD1. The V segment lost 7 bases and the J segment 3 bases; nucleotides outside the gene matches: 3. The V gene's germline CDR1 is MNHEY and CDR2 SVGAGI. This CDR3 is built from 13 residues. CDR3 sequence (DNA): TGTGCCAGCATCAGGACAGGCTACAATGAGCAGTTCTTC. Protein sequence: CASIRTGYNEQFF.

This chain links TRBV7-9 with TRBJ1-2; D may be TRBD1 (5 bases). Germline V gene lookup returns CDR1 SEHNR and CDR2 FQNEAQ (reference sequence). There are 12 residues in the CDR3. V was pared by 3 bases and J by 6 bases, with 8 bases between. CDR3 coding DNA: TGTGCCAGCAGCTTCCAAGGGGATGGCTACACCTTC. Protein: CASSFQGDGYTF.

This clone was counted a single time. The gene calls are TRBV18 and TRBJ1-6; weak D call: TRBD1 (5 bases). There are 14 residues in the CDR3. Between the trimmed V and J ends, which lost 2 bases and 9 bases, there was a span of 11 bases. Germline CDR1 reads KGHSH; CDR2 reads LQKENI. CDR3 region: CASSPDVGGSPLHF. Written as DNA, the CDR3 is TGTGCCAGCTCACCAGATGTGGGGGGTTCACCCCTCCACTTT.

The chain carries TRBV5-1 and TRBJ2-5; 9 nucleotides match TRBD2. The CDR3 length is 15 residues. The germline V gene encodes CDR1 SGHRS and CDR2 YFSETQ. V lost 3 bases to trimming and J lost 5 bases; unmatched junction nucleotides: 8. The chain's CDR3 is CASSSSSGGQETQYF. CDR3 sequence (DNA): TGCGCCAGCAGCTCCTCAAGCGGGGGGCAGGAGACCCAGTACTTC.

The rearrangement uses TRBV7-9 and TRBJ1-3; unclear D gene. Germline CDR1 is SEHNR and CDR2 is FQNEAQ (reference sequence). V dropped 3 bases and J dropped 0 bases, with 9 bases sitting between them. CDR3 length: 15 residues. In DNA, the CDR3 is TGTGCCAGCAGCTTGTCAGGAGGCTCTGGAAACACCATATATTTT. Its translation is CASSLSGGSGNTIYF.

The genes are TRBV5-1 and TRBJ1-2, with 8 bases identical to TRBD1. The trim removed 4 bases at V and 4 bases at J, leaving 9 bases unmatched. The CDR3 has 15 residues. The germline gives CDR1 SGHRS, CDR2 YFSETQ. CDR3 sequence (DNA): TGCGCCAGCAGCCCCGGACAGGGTGGAACCTATGGCTACACCTTC. Translating it yields CASSPGQGGTYGYTF.

The J gene is TRBJ1-3, the V gene TRBV18; TRBD1 matches 8 bases. Germline V gene data show CDR1 as KGHSH and CDR2 as LQKENI. The trim removed 1 base at V and 0 bases at J, leaving 11 bases unmatched. This CDR3 is 19 amino acids long. The CDR3 reads CASSPHMGQGAYSGNTIYF. CDR3 nucleotides: TGTGCCAGCTCACCACATATGGGGCAGGGGGCCTACTCTGGAAACACCATATATTTT.

The chain uses TRBV10-3 and TRBJ1-2, with 11 bases matching TRBD1. V lost 4 bases to trimming and J lost 5 bases; unmatched junction nucleotides: 15. CDR1 and CDR2 (germline): ENHRY, SYGVKD. This CDR3 has 18 amino acids. CDR3 residues: CAISALSSGTGGRYGYTF. CDR3 coding DNA: TGTGCCATCAGTGCGCTATCGAGCGGGACAGGGGGTCGTTATGGCTACACCTTC.

The V call is TRBV7-9, the J call TRBJ1-5, with a tentative D call TRBD1 (6 bases). With 4 bases removed from V and 0 bases from J, the gap between germline ends came to 13 bases. The CDR3 spans 16 residues. CDR1 and CDR2 (germline): SEHNR, FQNEAQ (reference sequence). The CDR3 DNA sequence: TGTGCCAGCAGCTCAACAGGACAGTTTAGCAATCAGCCCCAGCATTTT. As protein: CASSSTGQFSNQPQHF. Combining the CDR3 with reference TRBV7-9 and TRBJ1-5 gives the whole variable domain DTGVSQNPRHKITKRGQNVTFRCDPISEHNRLYWYRQTLGQGPEFLTYFQNEAQLEKSRLLSDRFSAERPKGSFSTLEIQRTEQGDSAMYLCASSSTGQFSNQPQHFGDGTRLSIL.

On this clone itself: This same CDR3 is encoded by further DNA sequences in the sample. The V and J genes are TRBV5-1 and TRBJ1-2; possibly TRBD1 for D (6 bases). Germline lookup yields CDR1 SGHRS and CDR2 YFSETQ. The V and J ends lost 0 bases and 4 bases respectively, with 13 bases between them. This CDR3 is built from 15 residues. In nucleotides, the CDR3 is TGCGCCAGCAGCTTGGTGGCGGGGGCCGGCTATGGCTACACCTTC. This codes for CASSLVAGAGYGYTF.

V gene TRBV19 combines with J gene TRBJ1-5; 12 bases align to TRBD1. Germline CDR1 reads LNHDA; CDR2 reads SQIVND (reference sequence). The junction had 11 bases not matched to a gene; V was cut back by 8 bases and J by 6 bases. The CDR3 contains 16 residues. Here the CDR3 reads CASVPGQGAIGQPQHF. CDR3 in DNA: TGTGCCAGTGTCCCGGGACAGGGGGCTATTGGTCAGCCCCAGCATTTT.

The DNA of the CDR3 is TGTGCCAGCAGCTCCTGGACAGGGAGCACAGATACGCAGTATTTT. The encoded protein is CASSSWTGSTDTQYF. The rearrangement uses TRBV5-4 and TRBJ2-3, with 8 bases identical to TRBD1. Losses at the gene ends were 3 bases for V and 0 bases for J; bases not matched to a gene: 3. Germline CDR1 reads SGHNT; CDR2 reads YYREEE (reference sequence). The CDR3 loop spans 15 amino acids.

The CDR3 loop is CASSYGGGVTRADTEAFF. The DNA of the CDR3 is TGTGCCAGCAGTTACGGGGGGGGAGTAACAAGAGCGGACACTGAAGCTTTCTTT. V gene TRBV6-2 or TRBV6-3 combines with J gene TRBJ1-1, with a weak D call TRBD1 (5 bases). Germline V gene data show CDR1 as MNHEY and CDR2 as SVGEGT. V lost 2 bases, J lost 3 bases, and 22 bases lay in between. The CDR3 is made up of 18 amino acids.